The clone carrying this TCR beta chain was counted ten times or more. As yet, its antigen is unknown. The germline CDR1 and CDR2 sequences are MNHNS and SASEGT. Between the trimmed V and J ends, which lost 0 bases and 4 bases, there was a span of 12 bases. The CDR3 totals 15 residues. This sample is drawn from a study of early T cells in non-severe SARS-CoV-2 infection. Study observations and caveats: Reliance on VDJdb matching favored anti-spike CD8 responses; private and CD4 specificities were missed.

TCRdb re-called the 5' RACE reads with MiXCR, one entry per CDR3 protein. The sample lists some 71,000 distinct CDR3 sequences; approximately 15% were seen once. This receptor was taken from an adult who was a healthcare worker with PCR-confirmed SARS-CoV-2 infection or an uninfected control (not recorded which). This chain uses TRBV6-1 with TRBJ1-2; D gene unclear. Sequenced material: whole blood. CDR3 region: CASSEALTTGYGYTF. CDR3 nucleotide sequence: TGTGCCAGCAGTGAAGCGCTGACGACGGGCTATGGCTACACCTTC.